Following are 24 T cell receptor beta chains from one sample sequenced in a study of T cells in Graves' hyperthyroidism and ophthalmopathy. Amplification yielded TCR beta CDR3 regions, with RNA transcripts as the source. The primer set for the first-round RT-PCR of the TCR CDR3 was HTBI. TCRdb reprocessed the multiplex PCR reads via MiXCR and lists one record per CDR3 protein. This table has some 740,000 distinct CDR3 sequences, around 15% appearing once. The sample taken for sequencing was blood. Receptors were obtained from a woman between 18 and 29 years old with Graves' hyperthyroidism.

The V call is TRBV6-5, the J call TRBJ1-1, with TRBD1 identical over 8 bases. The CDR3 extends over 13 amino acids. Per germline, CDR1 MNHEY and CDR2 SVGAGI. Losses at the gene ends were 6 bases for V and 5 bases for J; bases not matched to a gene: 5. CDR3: CASRFDRGTEAFF. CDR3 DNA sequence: TGTGCCAGCAGATTCGACAGGGGTACTGAAGCTTTCTTT.

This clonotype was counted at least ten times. CDR3 amino acids: CSASRPAPYNEQFF. The CDR3 region has the DNA TGCAGTGCTAGTCGACCCGCCCCCTACAATGAGCAGTTCTTC. The chain is built from TRBV20-1 and TRBJ2-1; D unresolved. The V gene's germline CDR1 is DFQATT and CDR2 SNEGSKA (reference sequence). This CDR3 has 14 residues. V was trimmed by 3 bases and J by 2 bases, leaving 11 bases between them.

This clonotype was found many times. Written as DNA, the CDR3 is TGCGCCAGCAGCCCGCTCTTACCCCCAGATACGCAGTATTTT. It codes for CASSPLLPPDTQYF. The chain is built from TRBV5-1 and TRBJ2-3; no firm D call. Germline CDR1 and CDR2: SGHRS and YFSETQ. V was clipped by 4 bases and J by 4 bases, with 13 bases between them. CDR3 length: 14 residues. The whole variable domain, remainder taken from reference TRBV5-1 and TRBJ2-3, is KAGVTQTPRYLIKTRGQQVTLSCSPISGHRSVSWYQQTPGQGLQFLFEYFSETQRNKGNFPGRFSGRQFSNSRSEMNVSTLELGDSALYLCASSPLLPPDTQYFGPGTRLTVL.

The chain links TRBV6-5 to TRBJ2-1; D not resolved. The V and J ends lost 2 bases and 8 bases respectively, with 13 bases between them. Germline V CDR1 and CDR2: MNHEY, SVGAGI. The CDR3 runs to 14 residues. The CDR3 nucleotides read TGTGCCAGCAGTTACCCCGCGGTTTCGGATGAGCAGTTCTTC. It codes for CASSYPAVSDEQFF.

CDR3 region: CASSVGLAGKYNEQFF. CDR3 DNA sequence: TGTGCCAGCAGCGTAGGCCTAGCGGGAAAGTACAATGAGCAGTTCTTC. The V call is TRBV9, the J call TRBJ2-1; 9 nucleotides agree with TRBD2. This CDR3 region has 16 residues. V lost 0 bases and J lost 4; bases outside the gene matches: 5. Germline V gene sequence: CDR1 SGDLS, CDR2 YYNGEE.

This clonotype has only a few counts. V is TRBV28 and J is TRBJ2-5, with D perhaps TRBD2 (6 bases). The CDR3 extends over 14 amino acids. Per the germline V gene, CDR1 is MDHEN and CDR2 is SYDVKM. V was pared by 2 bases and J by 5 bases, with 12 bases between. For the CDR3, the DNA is TGTGCCAGCAGTTTAGGGGGGAGGATGGAGACCCAGTACTTC. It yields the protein CASSLGGRMETQYF.

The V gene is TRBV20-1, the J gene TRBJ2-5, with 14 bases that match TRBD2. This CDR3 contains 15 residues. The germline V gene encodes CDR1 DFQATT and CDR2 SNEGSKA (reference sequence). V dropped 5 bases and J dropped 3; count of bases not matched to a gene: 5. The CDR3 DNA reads TGCAGTGCTCCGCCGGGACTAGCGGGAGAAGAGACCCAGTACTTC. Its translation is CSAPPGLAGEETQYF.

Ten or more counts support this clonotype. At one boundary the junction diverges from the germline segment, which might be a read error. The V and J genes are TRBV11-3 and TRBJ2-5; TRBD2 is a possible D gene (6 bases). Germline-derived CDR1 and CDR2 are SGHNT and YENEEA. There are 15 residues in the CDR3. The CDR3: CASSQGGKRQGTQYF. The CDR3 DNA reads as TGTGCCAGCAGCCAGGGCGGGAAAAGGCAAGGGACCCAGTACTTC.

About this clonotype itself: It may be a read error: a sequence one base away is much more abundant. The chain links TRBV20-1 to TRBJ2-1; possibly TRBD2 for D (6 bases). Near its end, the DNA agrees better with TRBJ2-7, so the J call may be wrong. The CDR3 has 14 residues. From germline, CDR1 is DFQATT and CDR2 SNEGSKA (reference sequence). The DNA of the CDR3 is TGCAGCTCCTCTATGGGCGGGAACCGCAATGAGCAGTACTTC. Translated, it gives CSSSMGGNRNEQYF.

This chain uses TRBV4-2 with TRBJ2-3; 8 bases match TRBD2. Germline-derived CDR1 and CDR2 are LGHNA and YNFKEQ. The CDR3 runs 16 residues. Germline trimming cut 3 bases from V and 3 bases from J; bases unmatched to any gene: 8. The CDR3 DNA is TGTGCCAGCAGCCAGGGGGGGGGACTAGAGACAGATACGCAGTATTTT. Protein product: CASSQGGGLETDTQYF.

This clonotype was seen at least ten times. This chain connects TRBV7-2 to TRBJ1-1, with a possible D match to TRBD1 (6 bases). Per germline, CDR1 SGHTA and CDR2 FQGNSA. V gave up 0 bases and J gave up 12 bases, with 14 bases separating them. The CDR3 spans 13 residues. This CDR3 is CASSLAAGETTFF. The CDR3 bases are TGTGCCAGCAGCTTAGCTGCAGGGGAGACAACTTTCTTT.

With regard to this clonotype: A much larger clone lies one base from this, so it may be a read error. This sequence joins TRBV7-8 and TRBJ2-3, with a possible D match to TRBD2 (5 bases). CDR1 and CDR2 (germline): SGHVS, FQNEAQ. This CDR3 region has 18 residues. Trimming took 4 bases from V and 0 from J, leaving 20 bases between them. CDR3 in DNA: TGTGCCAGCAGCTCGGAGGCCAGACTTATTACTAGCACAGATACGCAGTATTTT. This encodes CASSSEARLITSTDTQYF.

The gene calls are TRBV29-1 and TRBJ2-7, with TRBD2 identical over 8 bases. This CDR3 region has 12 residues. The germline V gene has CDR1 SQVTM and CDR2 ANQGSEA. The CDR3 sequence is CRAGTSSHEQYF. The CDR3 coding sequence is TGCAGGGCCGGGACTAGTAGCCACGAGCAGTACTTC.

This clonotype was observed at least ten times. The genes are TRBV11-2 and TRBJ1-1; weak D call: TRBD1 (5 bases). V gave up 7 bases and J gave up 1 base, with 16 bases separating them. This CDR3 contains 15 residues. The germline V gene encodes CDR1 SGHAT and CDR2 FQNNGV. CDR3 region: CASTNFFGQNTEAFF. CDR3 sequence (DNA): TGTGCCAGCACCAATTTCTTCGGACAGAACACTGAAGCTTTCTTT.

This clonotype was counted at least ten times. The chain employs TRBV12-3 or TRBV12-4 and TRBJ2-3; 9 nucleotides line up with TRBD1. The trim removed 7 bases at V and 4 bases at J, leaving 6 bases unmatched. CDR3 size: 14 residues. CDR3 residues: CASTRDREADTQYF. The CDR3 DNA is TGTGCCAGCACACGGGACAGGGAAGCAGATACGCAGTATTTT.

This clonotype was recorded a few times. CDR3 region: CASSAINGYEQYF. The CDR3 DNA is TGTGCCAGCAGCGCCATTAATGGGTACGAGCAGTACTTC. The chain employs TRBV7-9 and TRBJ2-7; no clear D gene. CDR1 and CDR2 from the germline V gene are SEHNR and FQNEAQ (reference sequence). The CDR3 runs to 13 residues. V lost 5 bases to trimming and J lost 4 bases, with 12 bases between them.

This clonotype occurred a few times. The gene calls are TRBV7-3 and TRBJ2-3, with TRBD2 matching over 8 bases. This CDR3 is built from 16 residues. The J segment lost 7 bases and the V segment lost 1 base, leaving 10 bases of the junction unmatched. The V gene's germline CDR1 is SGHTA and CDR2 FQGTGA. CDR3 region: CASSLNPPGGGNTQYF. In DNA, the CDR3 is TGTGCCAGCAGCTTAAATCCTCCGGGAGGGGGAAATACGCAGTATTTT.

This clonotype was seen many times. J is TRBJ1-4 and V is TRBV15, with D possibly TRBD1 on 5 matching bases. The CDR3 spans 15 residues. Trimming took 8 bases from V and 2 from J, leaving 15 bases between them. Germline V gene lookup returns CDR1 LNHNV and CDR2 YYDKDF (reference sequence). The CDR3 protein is CATRESGETNEKLFF. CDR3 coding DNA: TGTGCCACCCGAGAGTCGGGGGAGACTAATGAAAAACTGTTTTTT. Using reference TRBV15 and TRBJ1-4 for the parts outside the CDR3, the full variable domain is DAMVIQNPRYQVTQFGKPVTLSCSQTLNHNVMYWYQQKSSQAPKLLFHYYDKDFNNEADTPDNFQSRRPNTSFCFLDIRSPGLGDTAMYLCATRESGETNEKLFFGSGTQLSVL.

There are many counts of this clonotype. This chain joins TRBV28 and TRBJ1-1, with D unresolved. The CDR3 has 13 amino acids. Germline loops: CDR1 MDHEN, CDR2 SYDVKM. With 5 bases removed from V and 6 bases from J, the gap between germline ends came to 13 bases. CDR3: CASSQQTLAEAFF. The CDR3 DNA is TGTGCCAGCAGTCAACAGACATTGGCTGAAGCTTTCTTT.

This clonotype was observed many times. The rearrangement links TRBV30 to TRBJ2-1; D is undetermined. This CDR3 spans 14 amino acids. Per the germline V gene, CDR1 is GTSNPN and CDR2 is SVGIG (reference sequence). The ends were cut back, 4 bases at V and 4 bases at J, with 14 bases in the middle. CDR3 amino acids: CAWNALYAYNEQFF. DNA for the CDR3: TGTGCCTGGAACGCCCTTTACGCGTACAATGAGCAGTTCTTC.

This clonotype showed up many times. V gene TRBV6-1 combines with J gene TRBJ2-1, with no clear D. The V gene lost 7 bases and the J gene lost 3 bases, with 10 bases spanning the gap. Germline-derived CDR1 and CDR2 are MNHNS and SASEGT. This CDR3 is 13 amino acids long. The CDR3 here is CASTHRLYNEQFF. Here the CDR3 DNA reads TGTGCCAGCACCCACCGCCTCTACAATGAGCAGTTCTTC.

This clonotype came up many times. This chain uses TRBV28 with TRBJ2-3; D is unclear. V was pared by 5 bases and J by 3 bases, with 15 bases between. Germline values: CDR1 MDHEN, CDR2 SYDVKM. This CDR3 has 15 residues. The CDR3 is CASSIYIGETDTQYF. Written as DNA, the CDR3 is TGTGCCAGCAGTATTTACATCGGCGAGACAGATACGCAGTATTTT.

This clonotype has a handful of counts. The CDR3 DNA follows: TGTGCCTGGAGTCTATCAGGGGATCTTGGGGAGACCCAGTACTTC. It translates to CAWSLSGDLGETQYF. The V gene is TRBV30, the J gene TRBJ2-5; D is possibly TRBD1 (6 bases). The ends were cut back, 2 bases at V and 5 bases at J, with 18 bases in the middle. Looked up from germline, CDR1 is GTSNPN and CDR2 is SVGIG (reference sequence). This CDR3 is built from 15 residues.

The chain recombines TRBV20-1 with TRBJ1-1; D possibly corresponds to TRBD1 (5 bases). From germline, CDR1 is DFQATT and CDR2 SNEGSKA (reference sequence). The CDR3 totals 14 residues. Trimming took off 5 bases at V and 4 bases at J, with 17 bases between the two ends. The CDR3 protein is CSAAIGGRGTEAFF. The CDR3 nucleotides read TGCAGTGCTGCGATCGGGGGAAGGGGCACTGAAGCTTTCTTT.